This TCR beta chain is from a study of cytomegalovirus exposure and HLA in healthy donors. Points from the study as a whole: Confirmation was obtained in vitro that a few CMV-associated chains are specific for CMV antigens. The authors listed some 160 TCR beta chains as cytomegalovirus-associated. Reports described diagnosis of cytomegalovirus status by the classifier as highly specific and sensitive.

Using immunoSEQ multiplex PCR, the repertoire was profiled, and TCRdb retains in-frame clones only, with some absent. Of under 200,000 clones listed, approximately 96% are singletons. The donors were part of the validation cohort, which consisted of over a hundred subjects and was separate from the first cohort of several hundred subjects. A note on this clone: Antigen: not known. At one boundary the junction diverges from the germline segment, which might be a read error. In the same sample, other DNA sequences code for this CDR3.

The CDR3 runs to 11 residues. Germline V gives CDR1 DFQATT, CDR2 SNEGSKA (reference sequence). The clonotype originates from a woman between 18 and 29 years old in good health and CMV-seronegative. The chain is built from TRBV20-1 and TRBJ2-2; a possible D gene is TRBD2 (5 bases). Sequenced sample: PBMCs. The chain's CDR3 is CSVVNTGELFF. In DNA, the CDR3 is TGCAGTGTAGTGAACACCGGGGAGCTATTTTTT.